These 7 T cell receptor beta chains came from one sample sequenced in a study of blood T cell repertoires in COVID-19. The data were produced by immunoSEQ multiplex PCR, yet TCRdb's version contains in-frame clones alone and is incomplete. This table holds approximately 290,000 clones, roughly 90% found once. The sample consisted of PBMCs or T cells enriched from blood (not recorded which). These receptors were taken from a woman aged 25 to 45 who had recovered from COVID-19.

This chain links TRBV29-1 with TRBJ2-2; D is unresolved. Germline V lookup: CDR1 SQVTM, CDR2 ANQGSEA. The CDR3 extends over 14 amino acids. Between the trimmed V and J ends, which lost 0 bases and 6 bases, there was a span of 11 bases. CDR3 bases: TGCAGCGTTGAAGATTCACCGAGGTCCGGGGAGCTGTTTTTT. Its translation is CSVEDSPRSGELFF.

Here the CDR3 DNA reads TGTGCCAGCAGAATTGATGGGACTAGCACAGATACGCAGTATTTT. This codes for CASRIDGTSTDTQYF. The chain carries TRBV7-3 and TRBJ2-3, with a weak D call TRBD2 (6 bases). Trimming removed 6 bases from V and 0 bases from J, with 13 bases in between. CDR3 size: 15 residues. Germline V gene lookup returns CDR1 SGHTA and CDR2 FQGTGA.

The CDR3 reads CASKTAGGYNEQFF. The CDR3 nucleotides are TGTGCCAGCAAAACAGCGGGAGGCTACAATGAGCAGTTCTTC. The chain carries TRBV28 and TRBJ2-1, with 9 bases that match TRBD2. V was pared by 7 bases and J by 3 bases, with 4 bases of the junction left unmatched. The CDR3 covers 14 residues. Germline-derived CDR1 and CDR2 are MDHEN and SYDVKM.

The genes are TRBV7-3 and TRBJ1-1; possible D gene TRBD1, 5 bases. Trimming stripped 5 bases from V and 5 bases from J, with 12 bases between. This CDR3 has 13 amino acids. Germline CDR1 and CDR2: SGHTA and FQGTGA. The CDR3 DNA reads as TGTGCCAGCAGCAATGGGGGGGAGACTGAAGCTTTCTTT. Its translation: CASSNGGETEAFF.

V is TRBV6-5 and J is TRBJ1-1; TRBD1 aligns across 8 bases. The CDR3 contains 15 residues. The germline V gene encodes CDR1 MNHEY and CDR2 SVGAGI. The trim removed 4 bases at V and 4 bases at J, leaving 8 bases unmatched. The CDR3 bases are TGTGCCAGCAGTTCAAAAGGGACAGGCAGCACTGAAGCTTTCTTT. Amino acids: CASSSKGTGSTEAFF.

The gene calls are TRBV9 and TRBJ1-6; a possible D gene is TRBD1 (6 bases). Trimming pared 2 bases from V and 6 bases from J, leaving 18 bases between. This CDR3 is 17 amino acids long. Germline assignment: CDR1 SGDLS and CDR2 YYNGEE. The CDR3 DNA reads TGTGCCAGCAGCGTCGGCCCGCAGGGGAACCTTAATTCACCCCTCCACTTT. This sequence encodes CASSVGPQGNLNSPLHF.

The rearrangement links TRBV7-8 to TRBJ1-2; TRBD1 matches 10 bases. CDR3 length: 17 residues. V shed 6 bases, J shed 1 base, and the junction held 11 bases outside the gene matches. Germline V lookup: CDR1 SGHVS, CDR2 FQNEAQ. The CDR3 sequence is CASRKGTGVGLNYGYTF. CDR3 in DNA: TGTGCCAGCAGAAAAGGGACAGGGGTAGGCCTTAACTATGGCTACACCTTC.